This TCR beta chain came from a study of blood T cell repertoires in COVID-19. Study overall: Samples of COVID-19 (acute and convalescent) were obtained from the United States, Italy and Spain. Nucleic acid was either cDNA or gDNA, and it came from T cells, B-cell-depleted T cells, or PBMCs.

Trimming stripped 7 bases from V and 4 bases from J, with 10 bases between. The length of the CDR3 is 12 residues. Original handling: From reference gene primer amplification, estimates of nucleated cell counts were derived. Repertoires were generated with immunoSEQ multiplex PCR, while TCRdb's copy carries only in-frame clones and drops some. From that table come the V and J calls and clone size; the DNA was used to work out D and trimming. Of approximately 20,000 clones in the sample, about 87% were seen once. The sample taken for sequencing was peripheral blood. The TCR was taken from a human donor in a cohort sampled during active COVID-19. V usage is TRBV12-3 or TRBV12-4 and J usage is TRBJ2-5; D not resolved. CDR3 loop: CASTDPGETQYF. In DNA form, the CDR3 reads TGTGCCAGCACTGATCCGGGAGAGACCCAGTACTTC.